In this sample, the clone carrying this T cell receptor (beta chain) turned up once. This sample stems from a study of OX40 agonist ivuxolimab in advanced cancers. V lost 4 bases and J 8 bases, leaving 17 bases between the germline ends. Germline values: CDR1 MDHEN, CDR2 SYDVKM. The length of the CDR3 is 15 residues. The protocol was immunoSEQ multiplex PCR, while the TCRdb copy is restricted to in-frame clones and leaves out a portion. The data show some 50,000 clones, with around 87% seen just once and approximately 1.7% held by the top ten. The source is an adult with an advanced solid tumor such as melanoma, head and neck, liver or kidney cancer. This chain joins TRBV28 and TRBJ1-4; tentative D call: TRBD1 (5 bases). The sample in question was CD4+ or CD8+ T cells sorted from blood, obtained in a trial of the OX40 agonist ivuxolimab. CDR3 sequence (DNA): TGTGCCAGCAGTTCCCTCGGGGCGGTAGGAGAAAAACTGTTTTTT. Translating gives CASSSLGAVGEKLFF.